Listed below are T cell receptor beta chains from one sample, sequenced in a study of somatic mutations in cytotoxic T cells in rheumatoid arthritis. TCRdb's copy holds only in-frame clones and misses some; the assay was immunoSEQ multiplex PCR. The top ten hold approximately 30% of the sample, which has more than 9,000 clones, about 80% seen once. The sequenced sample was CD8+ T cells sorted from blood. The receptor set was obtained from an adult with rheumatoid arthritis. The CDR3 runs from the conserved cysteine through the conserved F or W. The D gene is left open where the match is weak. Size is stated for part of the rows, as once, few or many counts, or as a class when the clone is expanded.

>TRBD1|TRBJ1-2|.|TRBV7-8
TGTGCCAGCAGCCTACCCGGGACAGGGAGCAATGGCTACACCTTC
CASSLPGTGSNGYTF
>TRBD2|TRBJ2-1|.|TRBV7-6
TGTGCCAGCAGCTTAGTCGGGGGGGTACTAGCGGGTTACAATGAGCAGTTCTTC
CASSLVGGVLAGYNEQFF
>.|TRBJ1-4|few|TRBV9
TGTGCCAGCGGCAGCGTACCCTCCTCGCCTAATGAAAAACTGTTTTTT
CASGSVPSSPNEKLFF
>.|TRBJ1-2|.|TRBV11-2
TGTGCCAGCAGCTTAGAGGGGCAGGTGGGCTATGGCTACACCTTC
CASSLEGQVGYGYTF
>TRBD1|TRBJ1-2|.|TRBV11-3
TGTGCCAGCAGCTCCGGACAGGGGGACGTCGAAGGCTACACCTTC
CASSSGQGDVEGYTF
>.|TRBJ1-2|.|TRBV6-6
TGTGCCAGCAGTTACCTACTTCCTACGCGGAACTATGGCTACACCTTC
CASSYLLPTRNYGYTF
>TRBD1|TRBJ1-1|few|TRBV7-9
TGTGCCAGCAGCCCGGGACAGGGGATGAGGACTGAAGCTTTCTTT
CASSPGQGMRTEAFF
>.|TRBJ2-2|.|TRBV4-3
TGCGCCAGCAGCCAAGCCCCATCGAACACCGGGGAGCTGTTTTTT
CASSQAPSNTGELFF
>.|TRBJ2-5|.|TRBV7-8
TGTGCCAGCAGCTTTGGTGCGGACACTCAAGAGACCCAGTACTTC
CASSFGADTQETQYF
>.|TRBJ2-7|.|TRBV7-6
TGTGCCAGCAGCGACTCCGGAGGGCTGGACGAGCAGTACTTC
CASSDSGGLDEQYF
>.|TRBJ2-5|.|TRBV13
TGTGCCAGCAGCTTAGGCCTCAAGTGGCAGACCCAGTACTTC
CASSLGLKWQTQYF
>TRBD1|TRBJ2-7|.|TRBV4-2
TGTGCCAGCACCCGGGACAGGGATTTCGATGAGCAGTACTTC
CASTRDRDFDEQYF
>.|TRBJ2-5|.|TRBV7-9
TGTGCCAGCAGCCCCGGGACAAAGGAGACCCAGTACTTC
CASSPGTKETQYF
>.|TRBJ2-7|.|TRBV2
TGTGCCAGCGGACTGAGCTCCTACGAGCAGTACTTC
CASGLSSYEQYF
>.|TRBJ1-2|.|TRBV9
TGTGCCAGCAGCCAGCCCCGGGACACTGCTAACTATGGCTACACCTTC
CASSQPRDTANYGYTF
>TRBD2|TRBJ2-7|.|TRBV11-2
TGTGCCAGCAGCTTAGGGTTTAGCGGGGACTCCTACGAGCAGTACTTC
CASSLGFSGDSYEQYF
>.|TRBJ1-2|.|TRBV11-2
TGTGCCAGCAGCCGGGGGGCAGGGCCTGGCTATGGCTACACCTTC
CASSRGAGPGYGYTF
>.|TRBJ2-5|.|TRBV5-3
TGTGCCAGAAGCCTTAGGGAGACCCAGTACTTC
CARSLRETQYF
>.|TRBJ2-1|.|TRBV18
TGTGCCAGCTCACCACCCGCGGGAATCTACAATGAGCAGTTCTTC
CASSPPAGIYNEQFF
>.|TRBJ1-6|.|TRBV11-2
TGTGCCAGCAGCTCCGACGGTTCACCCCTCCACTTT
CASSSDGSPLHF
>.|TRBJ2-7|.|TRBV7-8
TGTGCCAGCAGCAAAAACAGGGTCCTGGACGAGCAGTACTTC
CASSKNRVLDEQYF
>TRBD1|TRBJ2-1|.|TRBV6-1
TGTGCCAGCAGTTTCGGGACAGATGGCTACAATGAGCAGTTCTTC
CASSFGTDGYNEQFF
>.|TRBJ2-2|once|TRBV7-9
TGTGCCAGCACTGTTTGGAGGACCGGGGAGCTGTTTTTT
CASTVWRTGELFF
>.|TRBJ1-2|.|TRBV7-9
TGTGCCAGCGGTCATATAAAGGGACAAGGCCTCTTATATGGCTACACCTTC
CASGHIKGQGLLYGYTF
>TRBD2|TRBJ2-3|.|TRBV27
TGTGCCAGCAGTCCTAGCGGGAGCTTCACAGATACGCAGTATTTT
CASSPSGSFTDTQYF
>.|TRBJ1-5|once|TRBV7-2
TGTGCCAGCAGCTATTGGGATTTCAATCAGCCCCAGCATTTT
CASSYWDFNQPQHF
>.|TRBJ1-5|.|TRBV9
TGTGCCAGCAGCGTAGATAGGACGCCTACGAGCAATCAGCCCCAGCATTTT
CASSVDRTPTSNQPQHF
>TRBD2|TRBJ2-1|.|TRBV7-9
TGTGCCAGCCTCGGAACTAGCGGGAGAAGTGAGCAGTTCTTC
CASLGTSGRSEQFF
>.|TRBJ1-5|.|TRBV6-6
TGTGCCAGCATCCTCAGGGCAGGGGTACCAAATCAGCCCCAGCATTTT
CASILRAGVPNQPQHF
>TRBD1|TRBJ1-5|large|TRBV19
TGTGCCAGTAGTGCGGGACAGCATAGCAATCAGCCCCAGCATTTT
CASSAGQHSNQPQHF
>TRBD2|TRBJ2-1|.|TRBV7-2
TGTGCCAGCAGCTCGACTAGCGGGCCCGGCAATGAGCAGTTCTTC
CASSSTSGPGNEQFF
>.|TRBJ1-1|.|TRBV7-9
TGTGCCAGCAGCTATGTGGGCACTGAAGCTTTCTTT
CASSYVGTEAFF
>.|TRBJ1-1|.|TRBV19
TGTGCCAGTAGTATAGCGCTCCAGGGGATAAAGGGTCTTCGTACCATCACTGAAGCTTTCTTT
CASSIALQGIKGLRTITEAFF
>.|TRBJ2-7|.|TRBV7-2
TGTGCCAGCAGCCGGGGACACGGCTCATACGAGCAGTACTTC
CASSRGHGSYEQYF
>TRBD1|TRBJ1-4|few|TRBV4-3
TGCGCCAGCAGCCAAGATTCCGGGACAGGGGGCGAAAAACTGTTTTTT
CASSQDSGTGGEKLFF
>.|TRBJ2-7|.|TRBV6-5
TGTGCCAGCTCGCGCAGGGAGGTGGGCTACGAGCAGTACTTC
CASSRREVGYEQYF
>TRBD1|TRBJ1-1|.|TRBV5-1
TGCGCCAGCAGCTTATTATGGCGACAGGGCGACACTGAAGCTTTCTTT
CASSLLWRQGDTEAFF
>.|TRBJ1-2|.|TRBV5-6
TGTGCCAGCAGCTTAGGCGGCTCCGGCTACACCTTC
CASSLGGSGYTF
>TRBD1|TRBJ1-6|.|TRBV5-1
TGCGCCAGCTCCTCGGGGACAGGGGATATTTCACCCCTCCACTTT
CASSSGTGDISPLHF
>.|TRBJ1-6|.|TRBV2
TGTGCCAGCAGTGAAGTAAGCGCCAGGGGCCCCAATTCACCCCTCCACTTT
CASSEVSARGPNSPLHF
>.|TRBJ2-1|.|TRBV7-7
TGTGCTAGCAGCCCTACCGGCGTTAAATCCTACAATGAGCAGTTCTTC
CASSPTGVKSYNEQFF
>.|TRBJ1-4|.|TRBV30
TGTGCCTGGAGTTTCCCTTTAGCAACTAATGAAAAACTGTTTTTT
CAWSFPLATNEKLFF
>.|TRBJ2-1|.|TRBV7-3
TGTGCCAGCAGCTCCGGCCCGGGAGCGGGCGATGAGCAGTTCTTC
CASSSGPGAGDEQFF
>.|TRBJ2-4|.|TRBV7-2
TGTGCCAGCAGCTGGGTGTCCGAAAACATTCAGTACTTC
CASSWVSENIQYF
>.|TRBJ2-2|.|TRBV20-1
TGCAGTGCTCGACTTACCGGGGAGCTGTTTTTT
CSARLTGELFF
>.|TRBJ2-1|.|TRBV19
TGTGCCAGTAGCCCGACTCCCACCCTCGGTGAGCAGTTCTTC
CASSPTPTLGEQFF